The present TCR beta chain was sequenced within a study of control samples from healthy donors and cancer patients. The germline V gene encodes CDR1 SGHTA and CDR2 FQGNSA. The CDR3 is 15 amino acids. Deletions cut 1 base from V and 7 bases from J, with 17 bases between. Using immunoSEQ multiplex PCR, the repertoire was profiled, and TCRdb retains in-frame clones only, with some absent. The table has under 200,000 clones, roughly 89% seen once. Sequencing used blood. The receptor was derived from a woman under 40 in good health. V gene TRBV7-2 combines with J gene TRBJ2-7; TRBD2 is a possible D gene (6 bases). CDR3 sequence: CASSLVFGGAGEQYF. CDR3 bases: TGTGCCAGCAGCTTAGTATTCGGGGGTGCGGGAGAGCAGTACTTC.